What follows are 10 T cell receptor beta chains derived from one specimen sequenced in a study of T cell responses to AZD1222 COVID-19 vaccine. Assay used: immunoSEQ multiplex PCR; TCRdb lists only in-frame clones, some missing. The table lists about 170,000 clones, just under 95% of them singletons. The source was peripheral blood, collected on day 0 of AZD1222 vaccination. The receptors derive from an adult in good health.

The chain combines TRBV6-5 with TRBJ2-7; D is tentatively TRBD1 or TRBD2 (5 bases each). V lost 5 bases and J lost 0, with 14 bases in between. The CDR3 runs to 15 residues. The germline V gene has CDR1 MNHEY and CDR2 SVGAGI. CDR3 sequence reads: CASSQYYGTSYEQYF. CDR3 bases: TGTGCCAGCAGTCAATATTACGGGACCTCCTACGAGCAGTACTTC.

The chain carries TRBV12-3 or TRBV12-4 and TRBJ1-5; TRBD1 aligns across 7 bases. Trimming took 7 bases from V and 7 from J; bases not matched to a gene: 7. The CDR3 covers 13 residues. The CDR3 coding sequence is TGTGCCAGCACTACTGACAGGGTACAGCCCCAGCATTTT. This encodes CASTTDRVQPQHF.

This chain uses TRBV9 with TRBJ1-2; D is ambiguous. Deletions cut 3 bases from V and 3 bases from J, with 15 bases between. The CDR3 spans 15 residues. In germline, CDR1 is SGDLS, CDR2 YYNGEE. The CDR3 DNA reads as TGTGCCAGCAGCGCGCAATGGCAGGATGACTATGGCTACACCTTC. This sequence encodes CASSAQWQDDYGYTF.

J is TRBJ1-6 and V is TRBV27, with 9 bases fitting TRBD1. The J segment lost 13 bases and the V segment lost 6 bases, leaving 13 bases of the junction unmatched. Germline CDR1 and CDR2: MNHEY and SMNVEV (reference sequence). CDR3 length: 15 amino acids. In DNA form, the CDR3 reads TGTGCCAGCAGCAAAGGGACAGGGAGGATTGCGCCCCTCCACTTT. This codes for CASSKGTGRIAPLHF.

V usage is TRBV7-8 and J usage is TRBJ2-2, with 14 bases matching TRBD2. Per the germline V gene, CDR1 is SGHVS and CDR2 is FQNEAQ. The CDR3 is made up of 17 amino acids. V shed 1 base, J shed 6 bases, and the junction held 4 bases outside the gene matches. CDR3 DNA: TGTGCCAGCAGCTTAGGACTAGCGGGGGGGCCCTCCGGGGAGCTGTTTTTT. As protein: CASSLGLAGGPSGELFF.

This rearrangement joins TRBV2 to TRBJ1-2; 8 positions agree with TRBD1. Per germline, CDR1 SNHLY and CDR2 FYNNEI. V shed 11 bases, J shed 0 bases, and the junction held 14 bases outside the gene matches. The CDR3 is 16 amino acids. The CDR3 sequence: CAGYSADRETNYGYTF. The CDR3 coding sequence is TGTGCCGGCTATTCTGCGGACAGGGAAACTAACTATGGCTACACCTTC.

The V and J genes are TRBV12-5 and TRBJ2-1; D ambiguous. The CDR3 loop spans 11 amino acids. From germline, CDR1 is LGHNT and CDR2 FRNRAP. Trimming pared 4 bases from V and 7 bases from J, leaving 5 bases between. CDR3 nucleotide sequence: TGTGCTAGTGGTTCTGTAAATGAGCAGTTCTTC. Translation: CASGSVNEQFF. The variable domain in full, with the rest retrieved from reference TRBV12-5 and TRBJ2-1, is DARVTQTPRHKVTEMGQEVTMRCQPILGHNTVFWYRQTMMQGLELLAYFRNRAPLDDSGMPKDRFSAEMPDATLATLKIQPSEPRDSAVYFCASGSVNEQFFGPGTRLTVL.

This rearrangement joins TRBV5-8 to TRBJ1-1, with TRBD1 matching 11 bases. V lost 4 bases and J lost 11; bases outside the gene matches: 16. This CDR3 is built from 16 residues. Germline V gene data show CDR1 as SGHTS and CDR2 as YDEGEE. The CDR3 DNA sequence: TGTGCCAGCAGCCCACGGACAGGGGGCTCTTCAACGGAGGCTTTCTTT. The encoded protein is CASSPRTGGSSTEAFF.

This clone came up once. This rearrangement joins TRBV3-1 (or the pseudogene TRBV3-2) to TRBJ1-2, with 10 nucleotides matching TRBD1. There are 15 residues in the CDR3. Losses at the gene ends were 4 bases for V and 4 bases for J; bases not matched to a gene: 6. Germline CDR1 reads LGHDT; CDR2 reads YNNKEL (reference sequence). The CDR3 sequence: CASSPSGTGVYGYTF. The DNA for the CDR3 is TGTGCCAGCAGCCCCTCCGGGACAGGGGTCTATGGCTACACCTTC.

The rearrangement joins TRBV19 to TRBJ2-1; no firm D call. V was shortened by 3 bases and J by 2 bases, with 11 bases between the two germline ends. CDR1 LNHDA and CDR2 SQIVND come from the germline V gene (reference sequence). The CDR3 loop spans 15 amino acids. Here the CDR3 DNA reads TGTGCCAGTAGTATCCAGGAGAACACCTACAATGAGCAGTTCTTC. This encodes CASSIQENTYNEQFF.